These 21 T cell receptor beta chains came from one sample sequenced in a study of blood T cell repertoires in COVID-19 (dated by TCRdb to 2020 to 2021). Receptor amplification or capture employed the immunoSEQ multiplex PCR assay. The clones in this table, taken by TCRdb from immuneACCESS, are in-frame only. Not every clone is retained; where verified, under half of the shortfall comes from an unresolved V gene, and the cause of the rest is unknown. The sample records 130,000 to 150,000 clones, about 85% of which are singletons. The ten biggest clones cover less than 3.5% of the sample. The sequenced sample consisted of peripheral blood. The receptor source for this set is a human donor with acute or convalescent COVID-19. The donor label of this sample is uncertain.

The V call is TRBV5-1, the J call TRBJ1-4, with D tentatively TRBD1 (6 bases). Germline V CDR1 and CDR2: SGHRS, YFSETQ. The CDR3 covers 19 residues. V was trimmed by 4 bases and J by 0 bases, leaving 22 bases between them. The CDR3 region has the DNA TGCGCCAGCAGCCCCCGGGGGGCTCGGGGGCCTGCAACTAATGAAAAACTGTTTTTT. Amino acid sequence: CASSPRGARGPATNEKLFF.

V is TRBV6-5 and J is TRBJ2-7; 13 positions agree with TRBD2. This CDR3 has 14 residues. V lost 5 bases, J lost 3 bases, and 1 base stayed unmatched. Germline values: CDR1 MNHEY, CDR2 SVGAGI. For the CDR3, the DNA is TGTGCCAGCAGTCGACTAGCGGGGGGCTACGAGCAGTACTTC. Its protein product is CASSRLAGGYEQYF.

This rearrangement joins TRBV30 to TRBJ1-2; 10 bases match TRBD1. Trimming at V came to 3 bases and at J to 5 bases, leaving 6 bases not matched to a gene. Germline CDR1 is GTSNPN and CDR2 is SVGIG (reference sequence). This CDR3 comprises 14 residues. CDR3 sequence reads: CAWSLGGQGYGYTF. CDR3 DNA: TGTGCCTGGAGCCTGGGGGGACAGGGGTATGGCTACACCTTC. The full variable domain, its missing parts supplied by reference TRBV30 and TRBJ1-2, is SQTIHQWPATLVQPVGSPLSLECTVEGTSNPNLYWYRQAAGRGLQLLFYSVGIGQISSEVPQNLSASRPQDRQFILSSKKLLLSDSGFYLCAWSLGGQGYGYTFGSGTRLTVV.

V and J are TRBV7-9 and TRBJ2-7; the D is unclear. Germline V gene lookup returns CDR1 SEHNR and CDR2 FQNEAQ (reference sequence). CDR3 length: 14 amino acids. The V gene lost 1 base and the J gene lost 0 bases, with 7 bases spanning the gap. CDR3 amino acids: CASSLETPSYEQYV. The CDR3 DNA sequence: TGTGCCAGCAGCTTAGAGACTCCCTCCTACGAGCAGTACGTC.

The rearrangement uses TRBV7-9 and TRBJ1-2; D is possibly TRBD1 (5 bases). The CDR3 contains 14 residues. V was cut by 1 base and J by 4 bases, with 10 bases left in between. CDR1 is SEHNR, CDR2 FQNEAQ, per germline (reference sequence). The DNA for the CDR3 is TGTGCCAGCAGCTTAGATCAGGGTGTCTATGGCTACACCTTC. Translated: CASSLDQGVYGYTF.

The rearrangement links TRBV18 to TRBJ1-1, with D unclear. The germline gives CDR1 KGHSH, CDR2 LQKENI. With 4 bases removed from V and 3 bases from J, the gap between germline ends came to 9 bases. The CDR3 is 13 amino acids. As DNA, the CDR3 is TGTGCCAGCTCACAGGATGAGGACACTGAAGCTTTCTTT. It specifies CASSQDEDTEAFF.

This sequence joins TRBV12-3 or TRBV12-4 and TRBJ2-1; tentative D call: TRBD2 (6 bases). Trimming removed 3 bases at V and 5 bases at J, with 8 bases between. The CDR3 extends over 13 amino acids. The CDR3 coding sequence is TGTGCCAGCAGTTTTTCGGGGGACAATGAGCAGTTCTTC. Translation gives CASSFSGDNEQFF.

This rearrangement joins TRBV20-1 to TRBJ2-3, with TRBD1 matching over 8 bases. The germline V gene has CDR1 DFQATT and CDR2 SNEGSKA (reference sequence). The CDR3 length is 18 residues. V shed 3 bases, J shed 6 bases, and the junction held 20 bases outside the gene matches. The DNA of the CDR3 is TGCAGTGCTAGTCCCCCCCCGAGGACAGGGAGGTGGTTGGATACGCAGTATTTT. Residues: CSASPPPRTGRWLDTQYF.

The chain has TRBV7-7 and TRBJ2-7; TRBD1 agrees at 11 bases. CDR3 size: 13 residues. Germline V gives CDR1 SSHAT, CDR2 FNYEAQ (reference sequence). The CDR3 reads CASSPGQGAEQYV. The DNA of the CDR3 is TGTGCTAGCAGCCCAGGACAGGGGGCCGAGCAGTACGTC.

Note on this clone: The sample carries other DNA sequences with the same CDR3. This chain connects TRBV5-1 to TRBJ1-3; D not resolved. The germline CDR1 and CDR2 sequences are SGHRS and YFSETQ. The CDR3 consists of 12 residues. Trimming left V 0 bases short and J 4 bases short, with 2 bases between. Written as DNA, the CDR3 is TGCGCCAGCAGCTTGGCGGGAAACACCATATATTTT. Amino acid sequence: CASSLAGNTIYF.

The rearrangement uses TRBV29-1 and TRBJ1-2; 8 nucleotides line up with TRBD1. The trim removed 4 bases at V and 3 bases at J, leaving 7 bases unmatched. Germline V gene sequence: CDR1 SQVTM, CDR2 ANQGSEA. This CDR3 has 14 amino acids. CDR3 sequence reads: CSVALNRGDYGYTF. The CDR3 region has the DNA TGCAGCGTTGCGCTCAACAGGGGGGACTATGGCTACACCTTC. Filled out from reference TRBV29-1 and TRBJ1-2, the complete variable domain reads SAVISQKPSRDICQRGTSLTIQCQVDSQVTMMFWYRQQPGQSLTLIATANQGSEATYESGFVIDKFPISRPNLTFSTLTVSNMSPEDSSIYLCSVALNRGDYGYTFGSGTRLTVV.

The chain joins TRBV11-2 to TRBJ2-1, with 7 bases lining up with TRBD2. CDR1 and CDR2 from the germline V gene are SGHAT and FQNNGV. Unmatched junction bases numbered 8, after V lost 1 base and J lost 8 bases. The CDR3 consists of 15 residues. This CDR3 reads CASSLGEGLFYEQFF. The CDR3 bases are TGTGCCAGCAGCTTAGGGGAGGGCCTTTTCTATGAGCAGTTCTTC.

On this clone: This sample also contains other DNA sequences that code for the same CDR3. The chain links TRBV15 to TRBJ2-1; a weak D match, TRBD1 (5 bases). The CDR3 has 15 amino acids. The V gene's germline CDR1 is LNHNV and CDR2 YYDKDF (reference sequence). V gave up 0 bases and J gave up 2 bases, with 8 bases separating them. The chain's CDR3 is CATSRDPGTYNEQFF. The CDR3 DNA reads TGTGCCACCAGCAGAGATCCAGGGACCTACAATGAGCAGTTCTTC.

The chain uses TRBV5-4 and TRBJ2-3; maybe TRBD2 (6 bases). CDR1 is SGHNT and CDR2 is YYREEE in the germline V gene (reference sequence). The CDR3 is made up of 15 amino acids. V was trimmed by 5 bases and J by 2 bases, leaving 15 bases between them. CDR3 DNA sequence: TGTGCCAGCAGTACCTCTTTGGGACTCACAGATACGCAGTATTTT. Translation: CASSTSLGLTDTQYF. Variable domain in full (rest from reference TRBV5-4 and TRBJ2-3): ETGVTQSPTHLIKTRGQQVTLRCSSQSGHNTVSWYQQALGQGPQFIFQYYREEENGRGNFPPRFSGLQFPNYSSELNVNALELDDSALYLCASSTSLGLTDTQYFGPGTRLTVL.

CDR3 amino acids: CAISAEGAYEQYF. CDR3 in DNA: TGTGCCATCAGTGCTGAGGGGGCGTACGAGCAGTACTTC. This chain uses TRBV10-3 with TRBJ2-7, with 7 bases identical to TRBD1. The CDR3 has 13 residues. CDR1 ENHRY and CDR2 SYGVKD come from the germline V gene. J lost 4 bases, V lost 4 bases, and 4 bases had no gene match.

CDR3 in DNA: TGCGCCAGCATCCGGGGGGATAGCACAGATACGCAGTATTTT. It is translated as CASIRGDSTDTQYF. The rearrangement links TRBV5-1 to TRBJ2-3; 7 nucleotides agree with TRBD2. J was trimmed by 0 bases and V by 6 bases; bases with no gene match: 4. Germline-derived CDR1 and CDR2 are SGHRS and YFSETQ. The CDR3 is 14 residues long.

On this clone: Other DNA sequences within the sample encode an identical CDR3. The CDR3 loop is CAISGRGGYGYTF. CDR3 bases: TGTGCCATCAGTGGACGGGGAGGCTATGGCTACACCTTC. This chain joins TRBV10-3 and TRBJ1-2, with D hard to call. The CDR3 has 13 amino acids. The germline CDR1 and CDR2 sequences are ENHRY and SYGVKD. Deletions cut 4 bases from V and 4 bases from J, with 10 bases between.

In nucleotides, the CDR3 is TGTGCCACCAGCACCCTTCCGGGACTAGCGGGAGTTGTAGATACGCAGTATTTT. Amino acids: CATSTLPGLAGVVDTQYF. The chain uses TRBV15 and TRBJ2-3, with 14 positions matching TRBD2. CDR1 and CDR2 (germline): LNHNV, YYDKDF (reference sequence). The junction had 11 bases not matched to a gene; V was cut back by 4 bases and J by 5 bases. CDR3 size: 18 residues.

The CDR3 sequence is CASSRDRTNEKLFF. The DNA of the CDR3 is TGTGCCAGCAGCCGGGACAGGACTAATGAAAAACTGTTTTTT. The chain uses TRBV7-9 and TRBJ1-4; 8 bases fit TRBD1. The CDR3 runs to 14 residues. The V segment lost 5 bases and the J segment 2 bases; nucleotides outside the gene matches: 1. Germline lookup yields CDR1 SEHNR and CDR2 FQNEAQ (reference sequence).

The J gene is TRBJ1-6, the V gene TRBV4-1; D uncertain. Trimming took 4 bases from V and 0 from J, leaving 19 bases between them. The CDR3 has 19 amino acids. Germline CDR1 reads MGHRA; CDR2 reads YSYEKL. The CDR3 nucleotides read TGCGCCAGCAGCCGAGGCGGCCAGCGCTCGAGCTCCTATAATTCACCCCTCCACTTT. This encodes CASSRGGQRSSSYNSPLHF.

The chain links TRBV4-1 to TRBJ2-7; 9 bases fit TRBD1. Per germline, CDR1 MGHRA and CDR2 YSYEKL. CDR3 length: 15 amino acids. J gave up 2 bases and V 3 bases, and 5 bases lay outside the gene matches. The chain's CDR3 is CASSQTQGAAYEQYV. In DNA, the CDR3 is TGCGCCAGCAGCCAGACACAGGGGGCCGCCTACGAGCAGTACGTC.